This TCR beta chain was obtained from a study of blood T cells in healthy people across ages. This CDR3 region has 13 residues. Trimming cost V 10 bases and J 11 bases; bases outside gene matches: 15. Germline loops: CDR1 MNHEY, CDR2 SVGAGI. For the second PCR, which ran for about 7 to 11 cycles, a sample-barcoded 5' primer and a J-beta primer mix were used. MiXCR was run by TCRdb on the 5' RACE reads, yielding one entry per CDR3 protein. The profile shows approximately 670,000 distinct CDR3 sequences, about 43% of them singletons. This clonotype was picked up one time. Input material: blood. The chain uses TRBV6-5 and TRBJ2-5; 8 positions agree with TRBD2. This clonotype was sampled from an older man in good health. The CDR3 sequence: CATGGGLNNEQYF. As DNA, the CDR3 is TGTGCCACCGGGGGGGGATTAAACAATGAGCAGTACTTC.